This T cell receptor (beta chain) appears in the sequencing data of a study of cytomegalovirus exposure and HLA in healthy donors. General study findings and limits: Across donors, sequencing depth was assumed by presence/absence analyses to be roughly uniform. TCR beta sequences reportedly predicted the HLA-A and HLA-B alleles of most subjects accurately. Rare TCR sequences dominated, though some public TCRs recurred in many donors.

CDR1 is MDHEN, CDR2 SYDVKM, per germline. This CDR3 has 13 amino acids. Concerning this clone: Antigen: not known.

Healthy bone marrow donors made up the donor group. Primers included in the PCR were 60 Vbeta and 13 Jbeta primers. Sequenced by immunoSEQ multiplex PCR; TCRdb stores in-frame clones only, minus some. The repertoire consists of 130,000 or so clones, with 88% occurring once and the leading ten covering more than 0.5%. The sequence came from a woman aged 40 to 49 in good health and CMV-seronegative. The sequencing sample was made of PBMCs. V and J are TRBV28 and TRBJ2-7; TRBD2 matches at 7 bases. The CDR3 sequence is CSSGDYSSYEQYF. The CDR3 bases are TGTTCATCTGGGGACTATAGCTCCTACGAGCAGTACTTC.